These 20 T cell receptor beta chains were sequenced from one sample in a study of T cells in Graves' hyperthyroidism and ophthalmopathy. Using RNA transcripts as the source, TCR beta CDR3 regions were amplified. The TCR CDR3 first-round RT-PCR relied on the HTBI primer set. TCRdb reprocessed the multiplex PCR reads via MiXCR and lists one record per CDR3 protein. The sample contains some 500,000 distinct CDR3 sequences, approximately 14% of which appear only once. Sequencing was performed on blood. The source of these receptors is a woman aged 18 to 35 with Graves' hyperthyroidism.

Ten or more counts support this clonotype. The rearrangement joins TRBV2 to TRBJ2-1; D uncertain. This CDR3 has 13 amino acids. Looked up from germline, CDR1 is SNHLY and CDR2 is FYNNEI. With 4 bases removed from V and 9 bases from J, the gap between germline ends came to 13 bases. CDR3: CASSAAFGSEQFF. The CDR3 nucleotides read TGTGCCAGCAGTGCTGCATTTGGTAGTGAGCAGTTCTTC.

This clonotype occurred a few times. One end of the junction varies from germline; a read error may be responsible. The chain carries TRBV6-2 or TRBV6-3 and TRBJ1-3; D remains unclear. CDR3 length: 15 residues. The germline CDR1 and CDR2 sequences are MNHEY and SVGEGT. CDR3 in DNA: TGTGCCAGCAGTTACGGCGTAGGTGCTGGAAGCACCATATATTTT. Its protein product is CASSYGVGAGSTIYF.

This clonotype was counted between two and nine times. The chain has TRBV20-1 and TRBJ1-2; no definite D call. With 5 bases removed from V and 2 bases from J, the gap between germline ends came to 12 bases. The CDR3 loop spans 13 amino acids. The germline CDR1 and CDR2 sequences are DFQATT and SNEGSKA (reference sequence). CDR3 protein: CSAPREINYGYTF. CDR3 sequence (DNA): TGCAGTGCTCCCAGAGAAATCAACTATGGCTACACCTTC.

Many counts were recorded for this clonotype. The chain links TRBV20-1 to TRBJ2-7, with 10 bases matching TRBD1. V dropped 1 base and J dropped 2; count of bases not matched to a gene: 2. Germline V CDR1 and CDR2: DFQATT, SNEGSKA (reference sequence). The length of the CDR3 is 14 residues. CDR3 coding DNA: TGCAGTGCTAGAGCCGGGACAGGGGCCTACGAGCAGTACTTC. This encodes CSARAGTGAYEQYF.

This clonotype showed up many times. The chain combines TRBV12-3 or TRBV12-4 with TRBJ2-3; tentative D call: TRBD1 (5 bases). V lost 6 bases, J lost 0 bases, and 13 bases lay in between. CDR3 length: 15 amino acids. This CDR3 reads CASSLQASSTDTQYF. For the CDR3, the DNA is TGTGCCAGCAGCCTACAGGCATCTAGCACAGATACGCAGTATTTT.

This clonotype was seen a handful of times. The chain couples TRBV29-1 to TRBJ1-5; perhaps TRBD1 as D (6 bases). The CDR3 contains 14 residues. The V and J ends lost 3 bases and 7 bases respectively, with 16 bases between them. Per germline, CDR1 SQVTM and CDR2 ANQGSEA. CDR3: CSVELQGPGQPQHF. The CDR3 DNA reads TGCAGCGTTGAGCTACAGGGTCCGGGACAGCCCCAGCATTTT. The complete variable domain, with remaining parts taken from reference TRBV29-1 and TRBJ1-5, reads SAVISQKPSRDICQRGTSLTIQCQVDSQVTMMFWYRQQPGQSLTLIATANQGSEATYESGFVIDKFPISRPNLTFSTLTVSNMSPEDSSIYLCSVELQGPGQPQHFGDGTRLSIL.

This clonotype was found many times. V gene TRBV3-1 combines with J gene TRBJ2-7; 9 bases match TRBD1. This CDR3 has 11 amino acids. V gave up 9 bases and J gave up 4 bases; unmatched junction bases: 1. CDR1 is LGHDT and CDR2 is YNNKEL in the germline V gene (reference sequence). In DNA form, the CDR3 reads TGTGCCAGTGGACAGGGGTACGAGCAGTACGTC. It specifies CASGQGYEQYV.

This clonotype was observed a few times. The chain employs TRBV20-1 and TRBJ2-1, with D possibly TRBD1 on 6 matching bases. The germline gives CDR1 DFQATT, CDR2 SNEGSKA (reference sequence). The CDR3 totals 13 residues. The V end lost 3 bases, the J end lost 2 bases, and 8 bases lay between the germline ends. CDR3 coding DNA: TGCAGTGCTAGCAGGACAGCCTACAATGAGCAGTTCTTC. Translation gives CSASRTAYNEQFF.

The sample holds many counts of this clonotype. This rearrangement joins TRBV2 to TRBJ2-1, with TRBD2 matching over 10 bases. Germline V gene lookup returns CDR1 SNHLY and CDR2 FYNNEI. Germline trimming cut 6 bases from V and 7 bases from J; bases unmatched to any gene: 9. This CDR3 region has 15 residues. CDR3 sequence (DNA): TGTGCCAGCAGGGTCGGGTTAGCGGGAGGTAATGAGCAGTTCTTC. Translating it yields CASRVGLAGGNEQFF.

J is TRBJ1-1 and V is TRBV18; D gene uncertain. This CDR3 is built from 14 residues. With 3 bases removed from V and 2 bases from J, the gap between germline ends came to 10 bases. Per the germline V gene, CDR1 is KGHSH and CDR2 is LQKENI. The CDR3 bases are TGTGCCAGCTCACCTAGACCACAAAACACTGAAGCTTTCTTT. It encodes CASSPRPQNTEAFF. Using reference TRBV18 and TRBJ1-1 for the parts outside the CDR3, the full variable domain is NAGVMQNPRHLVRRRGQEARLRCSPMKGHSHVYWYRQLPEEGLKFMVYLQKENIIDESGMPKERFSAEFPKEGPSILRIQQVVRGDSAAYFCASSPRPQNTEAFFGQGTRLTVV.

This clonotype was detected many times. In DNA, the CDR3 is TGCAGTGCTAGCCCTTTTAGCGGGAGTGGGGTCAATGAGCAGTTCTTC. This translates into CSASPFSGSGVNEQFF. This rearrangement joins TRBV20-1 to TRBJ2-1, with 9 positions matching TRBD2. The trim removed 3 bases at V and 6 bases at J, leaving 12 bases unmatched. The CDR3 has 16 amino acids. CDR1 DFQATT and CDR2 SNEGSKA come from the germline V gene (reference sequence).

In its sample, this clonotype was seen many times. CDR3 nucleotides: TGTGCCAGCAGCCCCGGCCGGGAGGGAAACACCATATATTTT. This translates into CASSPGREGNTIYF. The chain employs TRBV7-2 and TRBJ1-3; D gene ambiguous. The CDR3 runs 14 residues. The germline CDR1 and CDR2 sequences are SGHTA and FQGNSA. V was cut by 5 bases and J by 4 bases, with 12 bases left in between.

This clonotype was found many times. The genes are TRBV15 and TRBJ1-1; tentatively, D is TRBD1 (6 bases). This CDR3 has 15 residues. Trimming took 5 bases from V and 4 from J, leaving 17 bases between them. Per the germline V gene, CDR1 is LNHNV and CDR2 is YYDKDF (reference sequence). Written as DNA, the CDR3 is TGTGCCACCAGCGGTTACAGGGAGGAGAGCACTGAAGCTTTCTTT. The encoded protein is CATSGYREESTEAFF.

Many counts were recorded for this clonotype. This rearrangement joins TRBV2 to TRBJ1-6; TRBD1 aligns across 8 bases. V shed 4 bases and J 3 bases; nucleotides not matched to a gene: 2. The CDR3 contains 15 residues. Germline assignment: CDR1 SNHLY and CDR2 FYNNEI. DNA for the CDR3: TGTGCCAGCAGTGGACAGGGGTTCTATAATTCACCCCTCCACTTT. Translated, it gives CASSGQGFYNSPLHF.

J is TRBJ2-7 and V is TRBV20-1, with D tentatively TRBD1 (6 bases). Per germline, CDR1 DFQATT and CDR2 SNEGSKA (reference sequence). The CDR3 contains 13 residues. Trimming stripped 4 bases from V and 2 bases from J, with 12 bases between. This CDR3 is CSATPGAAYEQYF. The CDR3 DNA reads as TGCAGTGCTACCCCAGGGGCTGCCTACGAGCAGTACTTC.

The V and J genes are TRBV6-1 and TRBJ2-7; D possibly matches TRBD1 or TRBD2 (5 bases each). V was pared by 8 bases and J by 4 bases, with 12 bases between. This CDR3 has 12 amino acids. CDR1 is MNHNS, CDR2 SASEGT, per germline. The CDR3 spells CASETGPYEQYF. Written as DNA, the CDR3 is TGTGCCAGCGAGACGGGACCTTACGAGCAGTACTTC.

At least ten counts were recorded for this clonotype. CDR3: CSAQLAGGSYEQYV. CDR3 sequence (DNA): TGCAGTGCCCAACTAGCGGGAGGCTCCTACGAGCAGTACGTC. The chain links TRBV20-1 to TRBJ2-7, with 12 positions matching TRBD2. This CDR3 has 14 amino acids. CDR1 and CDR2 (germline): DFQATT, SNEGSKA (reference sequence). V lost 6 bases to trimming and J lost 0 bases; unmatched junction nucleotides: 3.

In its sample, this clonotype was seen a few times. The chain recombines TRBV20-1 with TRBJ2-4; no clear D. The CDR3 is 13 amino acids. Deletions cut 5 bases from V and 0 bases from J, with 8 bases between. Germline values: CDR1 DFQATT, CDR2 SNEGSKA (reference sequence). The DNA of the CDR3 is TGCAGTGCTGATGGTGTAGCCAAAAACATTCAGTACTTC. Encoded protein: CSADGVAKNIQYF.

This clonotype was counted at least ten times. This chain connects TRBV12-3 or TRBV12-4 to TRBJ1-6; D possibly corresponds to TRBD1 (5 bases). The CDR3 has 14 amino acids. V was pared by 2 bases and J by 7 bases, with 9 bases between. Written as DNA, the CDR3 is TGTGCCAGCAGTTTACAGGGACCAAATTCACCCCTCCACTTT. Protein: CASSLQGPNSPLHF.

This clonotype was detected ten times or more. The J gene is TRBJ2-7, the V gene TRBV19; D is tentatively TRBD1 or TRBD2 (5 bases each). Germline CDR1 reads LNHDA; CDR2 reads SQIVND (reference sequence). The CDR3 runs 14 residues. Trimming shortened V by 1 base and J by 6 bases, and 13 bases separated the two germline ends. This chain's CDR3 is CASSIGGSRAEQYF. The CDR3 DNA follows: TGTGCCAGTAGTATAGGTGGGAGCAGGGCCGAGCAGTACTTC.